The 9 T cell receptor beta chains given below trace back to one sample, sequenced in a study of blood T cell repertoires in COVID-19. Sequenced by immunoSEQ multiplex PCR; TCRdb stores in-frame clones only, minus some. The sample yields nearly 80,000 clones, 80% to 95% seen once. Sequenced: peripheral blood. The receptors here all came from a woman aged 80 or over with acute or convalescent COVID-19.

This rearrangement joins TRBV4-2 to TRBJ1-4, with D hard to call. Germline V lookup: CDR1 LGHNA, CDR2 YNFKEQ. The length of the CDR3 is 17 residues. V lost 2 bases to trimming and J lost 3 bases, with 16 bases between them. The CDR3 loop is CASSQLGTSAANEKLFF. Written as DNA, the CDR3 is TGTGCCAGCAGCCAACTAGGCACCTCAGCAGCTAATGAAAAACTGTTTTTT.

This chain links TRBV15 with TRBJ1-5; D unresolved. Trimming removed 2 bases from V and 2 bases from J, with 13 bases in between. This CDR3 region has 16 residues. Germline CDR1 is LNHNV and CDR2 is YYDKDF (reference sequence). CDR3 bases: TGTGCCACCAGCAGACCCTTTCCTCAGGGCAATCAGCCCCAGCATTTT. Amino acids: CATSRPFPQGNQPQHF. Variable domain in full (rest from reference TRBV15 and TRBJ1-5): DAMVIQNPRYQVTQFGKPVTLSCSQTLNHNVMYWYQQKSSQAPKLLFHYYDKDFNNEADTPDNFQSRRPNTSFCFLDIRSPGLGDTAMYLCATSRPFPQGNQPQHFGDGTRLSIL.

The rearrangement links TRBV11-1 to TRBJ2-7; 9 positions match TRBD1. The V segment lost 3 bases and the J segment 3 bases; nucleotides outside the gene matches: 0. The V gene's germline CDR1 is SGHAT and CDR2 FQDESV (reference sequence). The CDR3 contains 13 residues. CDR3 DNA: TGTGCCAGCAGCTTGACAGGGGGCTACGAGCAGTACTTC. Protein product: CASSLTGGYEQYF.

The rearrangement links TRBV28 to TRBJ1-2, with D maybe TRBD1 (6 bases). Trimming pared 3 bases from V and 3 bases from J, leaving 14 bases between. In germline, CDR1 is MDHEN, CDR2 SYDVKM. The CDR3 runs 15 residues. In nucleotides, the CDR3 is TGTGCCAGCAGTTTGCCGACGACAGGATACTATGGCTACACCTTC. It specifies CASSLPTTGYYGYTF.

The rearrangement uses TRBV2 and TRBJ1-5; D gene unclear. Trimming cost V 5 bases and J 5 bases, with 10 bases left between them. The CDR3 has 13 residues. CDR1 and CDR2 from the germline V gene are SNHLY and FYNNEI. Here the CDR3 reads CASSRYYDQPQHF. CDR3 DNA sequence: TGTGCCAGCAGTCGGTACTACGATCAGCCCCAGCATTTT.

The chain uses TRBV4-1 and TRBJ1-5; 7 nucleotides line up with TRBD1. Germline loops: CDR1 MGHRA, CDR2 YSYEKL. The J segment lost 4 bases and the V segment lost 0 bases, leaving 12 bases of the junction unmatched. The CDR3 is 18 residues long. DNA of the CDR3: TGCGCCAGCAGCCAAGAGGGGGAGACAGGGAGGACTAATCAGCCCCAGCATTTT. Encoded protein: CASSQEGETGRTNQPQHF.

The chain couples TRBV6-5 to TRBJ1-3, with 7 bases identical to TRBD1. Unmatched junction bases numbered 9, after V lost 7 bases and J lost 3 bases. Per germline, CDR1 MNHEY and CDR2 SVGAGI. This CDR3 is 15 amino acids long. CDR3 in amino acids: CASTQATGSGNTIYF. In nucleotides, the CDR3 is TGTGCCAGCACCCAAGCGACAGGGAGTGGAAACACCATATATTTT.

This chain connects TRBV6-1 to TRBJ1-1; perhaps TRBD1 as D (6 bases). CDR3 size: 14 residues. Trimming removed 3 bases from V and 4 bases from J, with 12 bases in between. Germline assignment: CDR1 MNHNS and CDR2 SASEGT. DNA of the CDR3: TGTGCCAGCAGTGATCAGGGGCTGGGCACTGAAGCTTTCTTT. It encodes CASSDQGLGTEAFF.

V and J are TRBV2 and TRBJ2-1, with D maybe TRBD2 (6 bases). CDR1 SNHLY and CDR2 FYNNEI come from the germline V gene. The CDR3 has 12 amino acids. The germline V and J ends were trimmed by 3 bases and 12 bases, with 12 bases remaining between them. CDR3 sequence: CASSEIPAGQFF. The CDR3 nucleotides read TGTGCCAGCAGTGAGATTCCAGCGGGGCAGTTCTTC.